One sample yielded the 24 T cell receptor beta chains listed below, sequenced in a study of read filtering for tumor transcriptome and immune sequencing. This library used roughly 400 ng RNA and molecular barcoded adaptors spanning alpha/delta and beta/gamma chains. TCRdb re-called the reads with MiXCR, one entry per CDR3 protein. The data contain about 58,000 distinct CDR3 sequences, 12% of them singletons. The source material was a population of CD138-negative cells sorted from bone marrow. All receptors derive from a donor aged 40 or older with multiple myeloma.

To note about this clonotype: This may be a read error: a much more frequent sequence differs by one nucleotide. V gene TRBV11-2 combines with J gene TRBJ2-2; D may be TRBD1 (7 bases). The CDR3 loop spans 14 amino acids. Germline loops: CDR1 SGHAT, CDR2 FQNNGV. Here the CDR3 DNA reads TGTGCCAGCAGCTTCCAGGGGGACGGCGGGGAGCTGCTTTTT. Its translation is CASSFQGDGGELLF.

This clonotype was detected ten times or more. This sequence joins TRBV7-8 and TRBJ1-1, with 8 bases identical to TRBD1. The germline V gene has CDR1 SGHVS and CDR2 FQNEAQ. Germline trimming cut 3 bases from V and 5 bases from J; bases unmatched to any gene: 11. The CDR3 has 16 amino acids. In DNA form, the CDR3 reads TGTGCCAGCAGCTTCGGACAGGGAACCGTAGGGACTGAAGCTTTCTTT. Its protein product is CASSFGQGTVGTEAFF.

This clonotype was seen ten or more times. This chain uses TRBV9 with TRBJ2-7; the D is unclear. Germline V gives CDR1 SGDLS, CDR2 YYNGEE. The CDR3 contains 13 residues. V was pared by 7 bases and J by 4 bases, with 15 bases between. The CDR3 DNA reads TGTGCCAGCGGAAGAGGATTTTTGTACGAGCAGTACTTC. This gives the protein CASGRGFLYEQYF.

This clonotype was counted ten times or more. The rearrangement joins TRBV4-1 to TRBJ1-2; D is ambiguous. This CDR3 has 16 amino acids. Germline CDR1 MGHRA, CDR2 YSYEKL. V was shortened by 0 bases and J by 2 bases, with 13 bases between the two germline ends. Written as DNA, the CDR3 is TGCGCCAGCAGCCAAGATAACCGCATATCGAACTATGGCTACACCTTC. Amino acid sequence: CASSQDNRISNYGYTF.

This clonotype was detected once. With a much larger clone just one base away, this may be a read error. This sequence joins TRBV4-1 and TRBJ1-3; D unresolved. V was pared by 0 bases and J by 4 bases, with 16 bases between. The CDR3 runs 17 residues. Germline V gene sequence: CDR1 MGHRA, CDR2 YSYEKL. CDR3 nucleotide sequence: TGCGCCAGCAGCCAAGATTCGTACGGGGTCCTCGGAAACACCATATATTTT. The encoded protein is CASSQDSYGVLGNTIYF.

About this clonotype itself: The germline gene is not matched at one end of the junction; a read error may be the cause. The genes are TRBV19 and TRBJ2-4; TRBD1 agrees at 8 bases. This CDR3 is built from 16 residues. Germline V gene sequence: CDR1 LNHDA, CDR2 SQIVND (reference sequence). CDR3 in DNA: TGTGCCAGTAGTCCCCGACAGGGGAATATCAAAAACATTCAGTGCTTC. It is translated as CASSPRQGNIKNIQCF.

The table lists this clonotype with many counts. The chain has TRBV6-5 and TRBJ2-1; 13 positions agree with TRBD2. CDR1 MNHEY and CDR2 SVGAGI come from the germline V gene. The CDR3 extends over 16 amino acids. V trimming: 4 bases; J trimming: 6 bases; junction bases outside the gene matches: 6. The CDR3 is CASSSTSGGGGNEQFF. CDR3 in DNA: TGTGCCAGCAGTTCCACTAGCGGGGGGGGGGGCAATGAGCAGTTCTTC.

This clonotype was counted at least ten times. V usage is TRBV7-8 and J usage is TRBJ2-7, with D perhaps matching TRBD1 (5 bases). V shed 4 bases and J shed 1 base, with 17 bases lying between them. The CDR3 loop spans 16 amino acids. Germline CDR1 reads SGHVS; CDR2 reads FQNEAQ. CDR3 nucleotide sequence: TGTGCCAGCAGCTCGTCGACAGTACATCCTTCCTACGAGCAGTACTTC. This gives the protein CASSSSTVHPSYEQYF.

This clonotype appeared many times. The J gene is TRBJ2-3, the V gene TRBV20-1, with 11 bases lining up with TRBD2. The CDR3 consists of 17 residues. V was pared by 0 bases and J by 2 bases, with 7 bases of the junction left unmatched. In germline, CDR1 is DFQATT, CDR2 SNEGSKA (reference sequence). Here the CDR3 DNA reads TGCAGTGCTAGAGATCGGCGACTAGCGGGGTTCACAGATACGCAGTATTTT. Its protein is CSARDRRLAGFTDTQYF.

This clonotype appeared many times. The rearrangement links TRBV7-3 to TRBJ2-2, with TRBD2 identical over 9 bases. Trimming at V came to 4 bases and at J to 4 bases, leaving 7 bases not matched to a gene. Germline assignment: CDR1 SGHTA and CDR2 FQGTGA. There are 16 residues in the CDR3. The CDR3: CASSSIAGAPTGELFF. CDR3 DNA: TGTGCCAGCAGCTCGATAGCGGGGGCCCCCACCGGGGAGCTGTTTTTT.

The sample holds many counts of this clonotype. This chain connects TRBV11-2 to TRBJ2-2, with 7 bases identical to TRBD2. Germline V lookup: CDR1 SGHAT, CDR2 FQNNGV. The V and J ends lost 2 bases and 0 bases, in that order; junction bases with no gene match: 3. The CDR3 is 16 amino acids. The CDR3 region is CASSLQAGANTGELFF. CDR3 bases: TGTGCCAGCAGCTTACAGGCGGGGGCGAACACCGGGGAGCTGTTTTTT.

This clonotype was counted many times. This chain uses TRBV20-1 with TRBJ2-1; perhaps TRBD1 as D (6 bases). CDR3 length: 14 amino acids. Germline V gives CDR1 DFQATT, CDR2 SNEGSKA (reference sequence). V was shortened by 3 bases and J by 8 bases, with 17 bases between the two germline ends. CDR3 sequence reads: CSASQRRGYDEQFF. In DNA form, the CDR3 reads TGCAGTGCTAGTCAACGCAGGGGTTACGATGAGCAGTTCTTC.

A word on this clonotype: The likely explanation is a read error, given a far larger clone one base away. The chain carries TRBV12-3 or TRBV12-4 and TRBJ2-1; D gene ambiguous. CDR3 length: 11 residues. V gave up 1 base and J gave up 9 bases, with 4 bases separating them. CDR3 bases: TGTGCCAGCAGTTTAGGCTTTGAGCAGTTCTTC. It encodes CASSLGFEQFF.

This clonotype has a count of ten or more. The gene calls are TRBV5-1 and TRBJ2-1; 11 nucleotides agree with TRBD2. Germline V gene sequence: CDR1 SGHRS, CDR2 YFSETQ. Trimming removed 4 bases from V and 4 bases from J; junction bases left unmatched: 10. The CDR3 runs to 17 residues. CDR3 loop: CASSERPSGGLYNEQFF. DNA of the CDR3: TGCGCCAGCAGCGAAAGACCTAGCGGGGGGTTATACAATGAGCAGTTCTTC.

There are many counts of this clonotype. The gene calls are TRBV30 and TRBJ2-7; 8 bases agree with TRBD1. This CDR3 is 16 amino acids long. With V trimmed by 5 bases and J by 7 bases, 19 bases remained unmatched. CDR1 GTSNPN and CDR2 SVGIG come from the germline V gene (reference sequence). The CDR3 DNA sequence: TGTGCCTGGTCCCCCACCGACAGGGGACGACAAAAGGAGCAGTACTTC. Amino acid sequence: CAWSPTDRGRQKEQYF.

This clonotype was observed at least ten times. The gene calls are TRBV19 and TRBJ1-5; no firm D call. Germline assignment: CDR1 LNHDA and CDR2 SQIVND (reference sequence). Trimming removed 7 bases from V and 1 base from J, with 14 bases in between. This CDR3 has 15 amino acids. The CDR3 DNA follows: TGTGCCAGTATTGAAGGGCGGAAAAGCAATCAGCCCCAGCATTTT. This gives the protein CASIEGRKSNQPQHF.

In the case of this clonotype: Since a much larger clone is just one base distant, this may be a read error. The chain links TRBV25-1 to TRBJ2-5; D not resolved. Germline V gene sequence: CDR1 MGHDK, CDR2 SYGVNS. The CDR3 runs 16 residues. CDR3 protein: CTSSDLILGSEETQYF. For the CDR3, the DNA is TGTACCAGCAGTGACCTGATCCTTGGAAGTGAAGAGACCCAGTACTTC.

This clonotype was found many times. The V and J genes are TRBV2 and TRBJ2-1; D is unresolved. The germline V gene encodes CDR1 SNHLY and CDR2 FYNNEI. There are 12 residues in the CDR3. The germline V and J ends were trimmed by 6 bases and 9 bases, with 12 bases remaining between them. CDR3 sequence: CASRKMVPEQFF. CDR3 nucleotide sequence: TGTGCCAGCAGAAAAATGGTACCTGAGCAGTTCTTC.

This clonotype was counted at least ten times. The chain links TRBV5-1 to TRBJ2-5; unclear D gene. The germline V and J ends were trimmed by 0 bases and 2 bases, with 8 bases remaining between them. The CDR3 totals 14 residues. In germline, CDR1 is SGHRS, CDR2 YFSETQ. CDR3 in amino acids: CASSLAGSQETQYF. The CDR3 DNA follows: TGCGCCAGCAGCTTGGCCGGCAGTCAAGAGACCCAGTACTTC. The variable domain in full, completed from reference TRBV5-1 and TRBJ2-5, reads KAGVTQTPRYLIKTRGQQVTLSCSPISGHRSVSWYQQTPGQGLQFLFEYFSETQRNKGNFPGRFSGRQFSNSRSEMNVSTLELGDSALYLCASSLAGSQETQYFGPGTRLLVL.

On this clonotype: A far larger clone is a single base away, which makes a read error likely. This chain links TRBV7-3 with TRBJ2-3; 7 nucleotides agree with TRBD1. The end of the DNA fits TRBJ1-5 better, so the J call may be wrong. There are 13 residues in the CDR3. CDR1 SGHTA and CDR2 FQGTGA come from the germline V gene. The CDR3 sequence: CASSFPGTDTQHF. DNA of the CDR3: TGTGCCAGCAGCTTTCCCGGGACAGATACGCAGCATTTT.

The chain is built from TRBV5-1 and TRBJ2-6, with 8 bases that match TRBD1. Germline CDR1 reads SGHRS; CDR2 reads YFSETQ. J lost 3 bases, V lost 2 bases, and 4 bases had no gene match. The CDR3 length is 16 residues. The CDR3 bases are TGCGCCAGCAGCTTTAGGACAGGGAGTGGGGCCAACGTCCTGACTTTC. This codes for CASSFRTGSGANVLTF.

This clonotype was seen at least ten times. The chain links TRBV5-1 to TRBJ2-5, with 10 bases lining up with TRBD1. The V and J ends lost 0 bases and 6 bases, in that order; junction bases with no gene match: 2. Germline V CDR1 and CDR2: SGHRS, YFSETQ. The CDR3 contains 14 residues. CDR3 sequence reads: CASSLETGGKTQYF. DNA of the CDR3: TGCGCCAGCAGCTTGGAGACAGGGGGCAAGACCCAGTACTTC.

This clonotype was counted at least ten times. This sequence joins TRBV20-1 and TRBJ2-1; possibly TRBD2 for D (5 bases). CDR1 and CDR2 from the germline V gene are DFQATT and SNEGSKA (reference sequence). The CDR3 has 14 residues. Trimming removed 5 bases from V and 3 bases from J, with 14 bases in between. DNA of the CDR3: TGCAGTGCTTTCGGGGAGCTGAACTACAATGAGCAGTTCTTC. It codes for CSAFGELNYNEQFF.

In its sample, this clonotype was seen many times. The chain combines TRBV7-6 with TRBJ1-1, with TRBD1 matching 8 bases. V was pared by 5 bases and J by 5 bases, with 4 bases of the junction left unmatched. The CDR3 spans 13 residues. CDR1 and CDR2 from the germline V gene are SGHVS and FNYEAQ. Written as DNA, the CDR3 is TGTGCCAGCAGCCCATACAGGGGGACTGAAGCTTTCTTT. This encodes CASSPYRGTEAFF.